This entry concerns a single T cell receptor (beta chain). Its antigen is not known. The sample originates from a study of early T cells in non-severe SARS-CoV-2 infection. Study-wide background: Whole-blood bulk RNA, unsorted, was sequenced, and chains were unpaired. Study-level findings and limits: Matching with VDJdb favored anti-spike CD8 responses (missing private and CD4 specificities).

Unique molecular identifiers were attached to individual cDNA molecules. MiXCR, applied by TCRdb to the 5' RACE reads, yields one record per CDR3 protein. Among 60,000 or so distinct CDR3 sequences listed, 9.3% were seen once. The receptor's source is an adult who was a healthcare worker with PCR-confirmed SARS-CoV-2 infection or an uninfected control (not recorded which). Material for sequencing was whole blood.

CDR3 sequence (DNA): TGTGCCAGCAGTTTGAACACCGATGAAAAACTGTTTTTT. Translated, it gives CASSLNTDEKLFF. The chain couples TRBV12-3 or TRBV12-4 to TRBJ1-4; no clear D gene. The CDR3 contains 13 residues. V lost 3 bases to trimming and J lost 6 bases, with 8 bases between them.